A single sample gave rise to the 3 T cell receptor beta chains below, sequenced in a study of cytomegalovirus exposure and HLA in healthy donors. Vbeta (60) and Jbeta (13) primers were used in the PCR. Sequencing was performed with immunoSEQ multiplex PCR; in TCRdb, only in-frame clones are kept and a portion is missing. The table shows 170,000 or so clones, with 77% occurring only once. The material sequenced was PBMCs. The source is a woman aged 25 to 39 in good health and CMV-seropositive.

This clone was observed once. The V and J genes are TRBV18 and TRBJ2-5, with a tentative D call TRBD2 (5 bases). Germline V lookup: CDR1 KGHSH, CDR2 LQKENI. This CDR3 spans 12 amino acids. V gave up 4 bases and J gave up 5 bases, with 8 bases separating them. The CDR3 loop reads CASSRPGETQYF. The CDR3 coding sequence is TGTGCCAGCTCACGGCCGGGGGAGACCCAGTACTTC.

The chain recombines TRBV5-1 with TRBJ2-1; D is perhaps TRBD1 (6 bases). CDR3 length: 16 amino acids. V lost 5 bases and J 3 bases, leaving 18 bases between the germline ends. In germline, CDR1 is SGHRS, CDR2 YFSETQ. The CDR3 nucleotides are TGCGCCAGCAGGCCCGACGGGACAACCGGCTACAATGAGCAGTTCTTC. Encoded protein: CASRPDGTTGYNEQFF. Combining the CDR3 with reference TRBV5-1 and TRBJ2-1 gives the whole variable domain KAGVTQTPRYLIKTRGQQVTLSCSPISGHRSVSWYQQTPGQGLQFLFEYFSETQRNKGNFPGRFSGRQFSNSRSEMNVSTLELGDSALYLCASRPDGTTGYNEQFFGPGTRLTVL.

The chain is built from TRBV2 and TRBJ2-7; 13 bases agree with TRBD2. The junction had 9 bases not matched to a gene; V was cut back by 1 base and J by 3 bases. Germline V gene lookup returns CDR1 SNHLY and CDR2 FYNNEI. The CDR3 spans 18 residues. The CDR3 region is CASSEGTSGSYYYYEQYF. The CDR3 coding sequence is TGTGCCAGCAGTGAAGGGACTAGCGGGAGCTACTACTACTACGAGCAGTACTTC. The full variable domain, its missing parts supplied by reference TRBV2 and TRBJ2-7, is EPEVTQTPSHQVTQMGQEVILRCVPISNHLYFYWYRQILGQKVEFLVSFYNNEISEKSEIFDDQFSVERPDGSNFTLKIRSTKLEDSAMYFCASSEGTSGSYYYYEQYFGPGTRLTVT.